These 25 T cell receptor beta chains were sequenced from one sample in a study of beta chain features in type 1 diabetes. Sequenced material consisted of expressed TCRB transcripts (all of the isolated RNA was reverse transcribed). Clones were read by immunoSEQ multiplex PCR, and TCRdb kept only the in-frame ones, dropping some. The sample lists 860,000 or so clones, about a sixth occurring once. Sequencing was carried out using naive CD4+ T cells from blood. The receptor set was obtained from a woman between 18 and 29 years old in good health.

Regarding this clone: Other DNA sequences in this specimen translate into the identical CDR3. The chain joins TRBV6-5 to TRBJ2-1; D is possibly TRBD1 (6 bases). There are 14 residues in the CDR3. The germline V gene has CDR1 MNHEY and CDR2 SVGAGI. V dropped 0 bases and J dropped 4 bases, with 7 bases sitting between them. The CDR3 loop is CASSYSQGYNEQFF. The CDR3 DNA follows: TGTGCCAGCAGTTACTCACAGGGTTACAATGAGCAGTTCTTC.

The J gene is TRBJ2-3, the V gene TRBV6-1; the match to TRBD2 covers 11 bases. CDR3 size: 14 residues. Germline CDR1 is MNHNS and CDR2 is SASEGT. Losses at the gene ends were 4 bases for V and 5 bases for J; bases not matched to a gene: 2. CDR3 sequence (DNA): TGTGCCAGCAGTGTCGGACTAGCGGGAGATACGCAGTATTTT. Protein: CASSVGLAGDTQYF.

This clone came up a few times. The chain has TRBV29-1 and TRBJ2-1; maybe TRBD1 (6 bases). From germline, CDR1 is SQVTM and CDR2 ANQGSEA. There are 13 residues in the CDR3. V lost 5 bases, J lost 7 bases, and 15 bases lay in between. The CDR3 DNA is TGCAGCGTTTCAAGGCTCCAGGGGAATGAGCAGTTCTTC. Protein product: CSVSRLQGNEQFF.

The chain has TRBV6-1 and TRBJ2-3; 7 bases are shared with TRBD2. J gave up 7 bases and V 5 bases, and 6 bases lay outside the gene matches. The germline V gene has CDR1 MNHNS and CDR2 SASEGT. This CDR3 is 13 amino acids long. The CDR3, as DNA: TGTGCCAGCAGTCAACAAGCGGGGAATACGCAGTATTTT. It translates to CASSQQAGNTQYF.

This clone has only a few counts. The chain is built from TRBV5-8 and TRBJ1-2, with 7 nucleotides matching TRBD1. The trim removed 1 base at V and 0 bases at J, leaving 0 bases unmatched. Germline loops: CDR1 SGHTS, CDR2 YDEGEE. This CDR3 is built from 14 residues. CDR3 DNA sequence: TGTGCCAGCAGCTTGCAGGGGGCTAACTATGGCTACACCTTC. It specifies CASSLQGANYGYTF.

This clone was seen more than once but under ten times. The chain carries TRBV28 and TRBJ1-1; no clear D. CDR1 is MDHEN and CDR2 is SYDVKM in the germline V gene. The CDR3 runs 12 residues. The germline V and J ends were trimmed by 3 bases and 11 bases, with 13 bases remaining between them. The CDR3 region is CASSLTGRRAFF. Written as DNA, the CDR3 is TGTGCCAGCAGTTTGACGGGCCGCCGGGCTTTCTTT.

V gene TRBV7-9 combines with J gene TRBJ2-1; no firm D call. Germline CDR1 is SEHNR and CDR2 is FQNEAQ (reference sequence). The germline V and J ends were trimmed by 5 bases and 6 bases, with 11 bases remaining between them. This CDR3 spans 13 amino acids. The CDR3 loop is CASSTMSVNEQFF. The CDR3, as DNA: TGTGCCAGCAGCACAATGTCGGTCAATGAGCAGTTCTTC. The full variable domain, with the rest looked up from reference TRBV7-9 and TRBJ2-1, is DTGVSQNPRHKITKRGQNVTFRCDPISEHNRLYWYRQTLGQGPEFLTYFQNEAQLEKSRLLSDRFSAERPKGSFSTLEIQRTEQGDSAMYLCASSTMSVNEQFFGPGTRLTVL.

Regarding this clone: Distinct nucleotide sequences in the sample also encode this CDR3. The CDR3 spells CASSEFTRGRDTEAFF. For the CDR3, the DNA is TGTGCCAGCAGTGAATTTACGAGGGGGCGCGACACTGAAGCTTTCTTT. The chain combines TRBV25-1 with TRBJ1-1, with TRBD1 identical over 7 bases. The CDR3 length is 16 residues. With 1 base clipped from V and 3 bases from J, the junction kept 8 bases outside the gene matches. Looked up from germline, CDR1 is MGHDK and CDR2 is SYGVNS. The variable domain in full, with the rest retrieved from reference TRBV25-1 and TRBJ1-1, is EADIYQTPRYLVIGTGKKITLECSQTMGHDKMYWYQQDPGMELHLIHYSYGVNSTEKGDLSSESTVSRIRTEHFPLTLESARPSHTSQYLCASSEFTRGRDTEAFFGQGTRLTVV.

The V and J genes are TRBV5-1 and TRBJ2-3; 8 bases map to TRBD2. There are 16 residues in the CDR3. Per germline, CDR1 SGHRS and CDR2 YFSETQ. The trim removed 0 bases at V and 2 bases at J, leaving 5 bases unmatched. CDR3 DNA sequence: TGCGCCAGCAGCTTGGGGTCTAGCGGGTTCACAGATACGCAGTATTTT. It codes for CASSLGSSGFTDTQYF.

This clone was recorded a few times. The chain recombines TRBV7-2 with TRBJ1-4; no definite D call. Germline V gene lookup returns CDR1 SGHTA and CDR2 FQGNSA. V was shortened by 1 base and J by 7 bases, with 10 bases between the two germline ends. There are 14 residues in the CDR3. CDR3 nucleotide sequence: TGTGCCAGCAGCTTAGGGCTTTGGGCTGAAAAACTGTTTTTT. It translates to CASSLGLWAEKLFF.

This clone was found a few times. The chain carries TRBV6-6 and TRBJ2-3, with unresolved D. The CDR3 is made up of 15 amino acids. V shed 5 bases and J shed 0 bases, with 12 bases lying between them. Germline CDR1 is MNHNY and CDR2 is SVGAGI (reference sequence). The CDR3, as DNA: TGTGCCAGCAGTAGGACGGGCGTTAGCACAGATACGCAGTATTTT. It translates to CASSRTGVSTDTQYF.

The gene calls are TRBV6-1 and TRBJ2-7; D remains ambiguous. The germline V and J ends were trimmed by 0 bases and 2 bases, with 11 bases remaining between them. This CDR3 spans 15 amino acids. Germline CDR1 is MNHNS and CDR2 is SASEGT. In DNA, the CDR3 is TGTGCCAGCAGTGAAGCTCGCAGTAACCCCTACGAGCAGTACTTC. Amino acid sequence: CASSEARSNPYEQYF.

This clone was seen only a few times. The same CDR3 can be traced to other DNA sequences in this sample. CDR3 DNA sequence: TGCGCCAGCAGCTTAGGACTGCTCAATGAGCAGTTCTTC. Encoded protein: CASSLGLLNEQFF. The chain combines TRBV5-1 with TRBJ2-1; D perhaps matches TRBD2 (5 bases). The V and J ends lost 2 bases and 6 bases respectively, with 9 bases between them. The CDR3 contains 13 residues. The V gene's germline CDR1 is SGHRS and CDR2 YFSETQ.

This clone was recorded a few times. This chain joins TRBV28 and TRBJ1-2; unclear D gene. The germline gives CDR1 MDHEN, CDR2 SYDVKM. The CDR3 extends over 12 amino acids. The V and J ends lost 5 bases and 4 bases respectively, with 8 bases between them. CDR3 DNA sequence: TGTGCCAGCAGTACAGATCTCTATGGCTACACCTTC. The encoded protein is CASSTDLYGYTF.

The V call is TRBV28, the J call TRBJ2-7; D unclear. Per germline, CDR1 MDHEN and CDR2 SYDVKM. V was cut by 8 bases and J by 2 bases, with 16 bases left in between. This CDR3 is built from 14 residues. DNA of the CDR3: TGTGCCAGCGGGATCGGCAGAGTCACCTACGAGCAGTACTTC. Protein product: CASGIGRVTYEQYF.

Note on this clone: At one end, the junction sequence differs from germline, possibly due to a read error. This chain links TRBV4-2 with TRBJ2-7; 8 positions match TRBD2. Germline CDR1 is LGHNA and CDR2 is YNFKEQ. The CDR3 length is 12 residues. The CDR3 region has the DNA TGTGCCAGCAGCCCAAGGAGCGGGAGAGGAGGCTTC. As protein: CASSPRSGRGGF.

This sequence joins TRBV1 and TRBJ1-1. TRBV1 has pseudogene status. The CDR3 has 14 residues. DNA of the CDR3: TGCACCAGCAGCCAAGCGTGGGGGAACACTGAAGCTTTCTTT. Protein product: CTSSQAWGNTEAFF.

The rearrangement links TRBV7-9 to TRBJ2-5; D remains unclear. Germline lookup yields CDR1 SEHNR and CDR2 FQNEAQ (reference sequence). Trimming stripped 2 bases from V and 1 base from J, with 2 bases between. This CDR3 spans 12 amino acids. CDR3 in DNA: TGTGCCAGCAGCTTATTCCAAGAGACCCAGTACTTC. Protein product: CASSLFQETQYF.

This clone was recorded a few times. The chain combines TRBV5-1 with TRBJ2-7; perhaps TRBD2 as D (7 bases). The germline gives CDR1 SGHRS, CDR2 YFSETQ. The CDR3 is made up of 15 amino acids. Trimming removed 6 bases at V and 3 bases at J, with 19 bases between. The CDR3 reads CASKRTESGNYEQYF. CDR3 sequence (DNA): TGCGCCAGCAAGAGGACAGAAAGCGGGAACTACGAGCAGTACTTC.

The CDR3 coding sequence is TGTGCCAGCAGTGAGTCCCCCAAAGGCAGCGGTTACAATGAGCAGTTCTTC. Encoded protein: CASSESPKGSGYNEQFF. V usage is TRBV2 and J usage is TRBJ2-1; possible D gene TRBD2, 5 bases. Germline V gene sequence: CDR1 SNHLY, CDR2 FYNNEI. The length of the CDR3 is 17 residues. Trimming removed 3 bases from V and 4 bases from J, with 19 bases in between.

V is TRBV16 and J is TRBJ2-1; the match to TRBD1 covers 8 bases. Trimming cost V 4 bases and J 9 bases; bases outside gene matches: 11. The CDR3 is 15 residues long. The germline CDR1 and CDR2 sequences are KGHSY and FQNENV. The CDR3 coding sequence is TGTGCCAGCAGCCCGGTTGCAGGGGGCGAGGTTGAGCAGTTCTTC. Translated: CASSPVAGGEVEQFF. Full variable domain (outside the CDR3, taken from reference TRBV16 and TRBJ2-1): GEEVAQTPKHLVRGEGQKAKLYCAPIKGHSYVFWYQQVLKNEFKFLISFQNENVFDETGMPKERFSAKCLPNSPCSLEIQATKLEDSAVYFCASSPVAGGEVEQFFGPGTRLTVL.

The chain carries TRBV27 and TRBJ2-5; 7 nucleotides agree with TRBD2. Matching the DNA end better, TRBJ2-7 makes the J call doubtful. This CDR3 spans 18 amino acids. Germline assignment: CDR1 MNHEY and CDR2 SMNVEV (reference sequence). Written as DNA, the CDR3 is TGTGCCAGCAGTTACTCGAGCCCAGGAGCGGGACGTAACTACGAGCAGTACTTC. Translation gives CASSYSSPGAGRNYEQYF.

The chain uses TRBV2 and TRBJ2-3; TRBD1 might be the D (5 bases). The germline V gene encodes CDR1 SNHLY and CDR2 FYNNEI. This CDR3 contains 15 residues. Trimming stripped 8 bases from V and 5 bases from J, with 20 bases between. For the CDR3, the DNA is TGTGCCAGCTACAGGATCGACCGAATGGGAGATACGCAGTATTTT. Translated: CASYRIDRMGDTQYF.

This clone was counted a few times. The chain couples TRBV7-2 to TRBJ1-2; tentatively, D is TRBD1 (6 bases). Trimming took 4 bases from V and 4 from J, leaving 10 bases between them. The CDR3 sequence is 13 residues long. The V gene's germline CDR1 is SGHTA and CDR2 FQGNSA. CDR3 DNA sequence: TGTGCCAGCAGCTCCGTAGGGGGCTATGGCTACACCTTC. This translates into CASSSVGGYGYTF.

Concerning this clone itself: The same CDR3 can be traced to other DNA sequences in this sample. This chain joins TRBV28 and TRBJ1-2; D uncertain. The germline gives CDR1 MDHEN, CDR2 SYDVKM. This CDR3 is built from 12 residues. V was clipped by 2 bases and J by 5 bases, with 6 bases between them. This chain's CDR3 is CASSLRGYGYTF. DNA of the CDR3: TGTGCCAGCAGTTTAAGAGGGTATGGCTACACCTTC.